This T cell receptor beta chain was sequenced in a study of T cells in Graves' hyperthyroidism and ophthalmopathy. The study, taken as a whole, reports: Also found in blood were most expanded thyroid clonotypes above 0.001.

The patients, who ranged from 18 to 65 in age, presented with newly diagnosed hyperthyroidism lasting under 2 months. Exclusion of patients followed from uncontrolled infection, other autoimmune disease, pregnancy or lactation. Amplified TCR beta CDR3 regions derived from RNA transcripts. The HTBI set primed first-round TCR CDR3 RT-PCR. Each CDR3 protein gets one entry after TCRdb re-called the multiplex PCR reads with MiXCR. The sample yields around 700,000 distinct CDR3 sequences, around 20% seen once. The CDR3 consists of 17 residues. Per germline, CDR1 SGDLS and CDR2 YYNGEE. Trimming cost V 4 bases and J 4 bases; bases outside gene matches: 12. In its sample, this clonotype was seen many times. Its antigen remains unknown.

The receptor's source is a woman aged 45-65 years with Graves' hyperthyroidism that later progressed to Graves' ophthalmopathy. The material sequenced was blood. The V and J genes are TRBV9 and TRBJ2-3; TRBD1 agrees at 10 bases. The CDR3 coding sequence is TGTGCCAGCAGCCCTAGACCGGGACAGGGGATTCCAGATACGCAGTATTTT. Translated: CASSPRPGQGIPDTQYF.